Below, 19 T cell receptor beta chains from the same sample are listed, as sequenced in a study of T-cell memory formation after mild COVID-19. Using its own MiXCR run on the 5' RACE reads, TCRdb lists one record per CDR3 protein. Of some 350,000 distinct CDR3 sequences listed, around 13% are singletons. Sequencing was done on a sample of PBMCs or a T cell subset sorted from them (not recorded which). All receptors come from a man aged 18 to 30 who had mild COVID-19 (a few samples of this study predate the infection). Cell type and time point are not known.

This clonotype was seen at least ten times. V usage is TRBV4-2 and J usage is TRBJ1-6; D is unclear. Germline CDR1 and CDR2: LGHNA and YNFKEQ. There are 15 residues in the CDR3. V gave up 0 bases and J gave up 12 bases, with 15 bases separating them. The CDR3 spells CASSQDLKFPRPLHF. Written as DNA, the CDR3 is TGTGCCAGCAGCCAAGATCTCAAGTTCCCTCGACCCCTCCACTTT.

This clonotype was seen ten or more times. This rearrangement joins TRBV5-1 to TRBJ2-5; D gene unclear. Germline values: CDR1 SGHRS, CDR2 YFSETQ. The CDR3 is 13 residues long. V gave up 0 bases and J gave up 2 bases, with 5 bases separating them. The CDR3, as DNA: TGCGCCAGCAGCTTGGTTTTTCAAGAGACCCAGTACTTC. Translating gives CASSLVFQETQYF.

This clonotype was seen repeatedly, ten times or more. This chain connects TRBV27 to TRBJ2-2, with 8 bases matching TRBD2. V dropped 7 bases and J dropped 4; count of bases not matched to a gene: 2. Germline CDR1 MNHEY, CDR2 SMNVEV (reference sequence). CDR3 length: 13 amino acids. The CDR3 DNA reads TGTGCCAGCAAACGGGGGGGCACCGGGGAGCTGTTTTTT. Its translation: CASKRGGTGELFF.

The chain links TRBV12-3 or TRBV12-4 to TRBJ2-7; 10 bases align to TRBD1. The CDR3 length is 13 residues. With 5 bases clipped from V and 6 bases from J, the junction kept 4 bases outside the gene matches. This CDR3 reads CASSQTGGLEQYF. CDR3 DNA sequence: TGTGCCAGCAGTCAGACAGGGGGCCTCGAGCAGTACTTC.

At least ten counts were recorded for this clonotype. Here the CDR3 reads CASSLAGGRTEAFF. Written as DNA, the CDR3 is TGTGCCAGCAGCTTAGCCGGGGGCCGTACTGAAGCTTTCTTT. V usage is TRBV7-6 and J usage is TRBJ1-1, with D perhaps matching TRBD1 (6 bases). Germline assignment: CDR1 SGHVS and CDR2 FNYEAQ. Trimming removed 0 bases at V and 5 bases at J, with 10 bases between. This CDR3 is built from 14 residues.

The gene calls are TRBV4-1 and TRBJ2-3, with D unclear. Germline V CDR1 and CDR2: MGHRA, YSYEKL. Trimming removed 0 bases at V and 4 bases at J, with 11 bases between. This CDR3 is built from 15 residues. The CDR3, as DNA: TGCGCCAGCAGCCAAGATTACTTAGAGGCAGATACGCAGTATTTT. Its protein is CASSQDYLEADTQYF.

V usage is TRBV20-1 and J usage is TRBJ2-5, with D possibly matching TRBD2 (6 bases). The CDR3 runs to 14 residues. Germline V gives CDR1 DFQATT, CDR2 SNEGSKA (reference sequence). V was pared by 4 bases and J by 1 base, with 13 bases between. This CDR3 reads CSATLGAGQETQYF. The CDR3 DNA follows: TGCAGTGCTACCTTGGGAGCGGGCCAAGAGACCCAGTACTTC.

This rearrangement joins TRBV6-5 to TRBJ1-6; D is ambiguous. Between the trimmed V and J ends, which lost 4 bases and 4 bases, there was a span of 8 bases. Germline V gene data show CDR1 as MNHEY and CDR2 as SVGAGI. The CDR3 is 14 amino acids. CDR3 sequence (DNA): TGTGCCAGCAGTTCCATGCTGTATAATTCACCCCTCCACTTT. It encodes CASSSMLYNSPLHF.

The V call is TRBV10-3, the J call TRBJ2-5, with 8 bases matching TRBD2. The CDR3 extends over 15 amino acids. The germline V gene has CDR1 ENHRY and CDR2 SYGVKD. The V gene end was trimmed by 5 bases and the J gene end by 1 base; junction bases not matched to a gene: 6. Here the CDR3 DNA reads TGTGCCATCAGTATACGGGGGGGAACCCAAGAGACCCAGTACTTC. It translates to CAISIRGGTQETQYF.

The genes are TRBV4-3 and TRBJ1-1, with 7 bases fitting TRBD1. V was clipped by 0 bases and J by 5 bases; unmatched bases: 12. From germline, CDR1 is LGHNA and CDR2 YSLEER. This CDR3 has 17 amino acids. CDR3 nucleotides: TGCGCCAGCAGCCAAGATCCGGTGGTGGCAGGGGGGACTGAAGCTTTCTTT. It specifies CASSQDPVVAGGTEAFF.

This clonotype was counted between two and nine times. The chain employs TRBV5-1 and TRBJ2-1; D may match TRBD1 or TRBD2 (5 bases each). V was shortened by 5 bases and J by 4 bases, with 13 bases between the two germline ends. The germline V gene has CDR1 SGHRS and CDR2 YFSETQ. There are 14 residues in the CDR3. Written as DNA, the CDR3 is TGCGCCAGCAGGGGGACCTCCGATTACAATGAGCAGTTCTTC. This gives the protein CASRGTSDYNEQFF.

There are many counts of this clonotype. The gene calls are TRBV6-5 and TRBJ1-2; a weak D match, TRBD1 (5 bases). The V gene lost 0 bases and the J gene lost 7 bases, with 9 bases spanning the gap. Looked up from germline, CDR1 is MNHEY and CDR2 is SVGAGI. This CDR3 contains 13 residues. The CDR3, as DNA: TGTGCCAGCAGTTACTCAGGGACGCGTGGCTACACCTTC. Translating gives CASSYSGTRGYTF.

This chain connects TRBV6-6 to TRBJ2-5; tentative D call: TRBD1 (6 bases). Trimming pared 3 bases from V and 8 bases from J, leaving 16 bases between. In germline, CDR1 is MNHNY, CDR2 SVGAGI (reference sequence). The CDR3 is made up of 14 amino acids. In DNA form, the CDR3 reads TGTGCCAGCAGTTATGGGAGAGGGGGAAGTACCCAGTACTTC. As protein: CASSYGRGGSTQYF.

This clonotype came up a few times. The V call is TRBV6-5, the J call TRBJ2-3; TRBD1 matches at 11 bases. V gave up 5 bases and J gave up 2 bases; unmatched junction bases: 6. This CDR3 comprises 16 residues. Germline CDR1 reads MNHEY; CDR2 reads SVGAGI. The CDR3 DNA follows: TGTGCCAGCAGTGGCGGACAGGGGGCTATCACAGATACGCAGTATTTT. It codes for CASSGGQGAITDTQYF.

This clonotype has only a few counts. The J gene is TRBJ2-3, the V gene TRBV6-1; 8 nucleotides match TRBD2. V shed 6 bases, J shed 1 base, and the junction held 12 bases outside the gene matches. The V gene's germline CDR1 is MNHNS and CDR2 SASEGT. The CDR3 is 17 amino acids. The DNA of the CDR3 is TGTGCCAGCAGCCCAAGTTGGGCGGGGGGCCGCACAGATACGCAGTATTTT. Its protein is CASSPSWAGGRTDTQYF.

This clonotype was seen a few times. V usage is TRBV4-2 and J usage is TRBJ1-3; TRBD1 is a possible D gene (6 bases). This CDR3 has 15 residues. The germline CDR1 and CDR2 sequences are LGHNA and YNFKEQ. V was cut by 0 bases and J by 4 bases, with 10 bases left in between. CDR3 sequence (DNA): TGTGCCAGCAGCCAAGAATGGGGGCCCGGAAACACCATATATTTT. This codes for CASSQEWGPGNTIYF.

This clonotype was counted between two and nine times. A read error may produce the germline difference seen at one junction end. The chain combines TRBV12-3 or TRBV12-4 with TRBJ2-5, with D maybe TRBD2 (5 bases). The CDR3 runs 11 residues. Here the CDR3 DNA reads TGTGCCAGCGGACCGTGGGAGAGCCAGTACTTC. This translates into CASGPWESQYF.

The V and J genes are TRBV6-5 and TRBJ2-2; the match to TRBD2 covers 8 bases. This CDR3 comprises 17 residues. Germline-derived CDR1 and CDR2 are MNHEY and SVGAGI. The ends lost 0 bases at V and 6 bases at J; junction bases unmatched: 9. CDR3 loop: CASSYSAPREGAGELFF. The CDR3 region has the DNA TGTGCCAGCAGTTACTCGGCCCCCCGGGAGGGGGCCGGGGAGCTGTTTTTT.

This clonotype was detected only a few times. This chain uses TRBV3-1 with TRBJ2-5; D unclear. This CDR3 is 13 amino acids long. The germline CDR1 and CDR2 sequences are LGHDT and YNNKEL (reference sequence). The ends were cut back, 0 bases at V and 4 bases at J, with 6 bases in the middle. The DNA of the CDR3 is TGTGCCAGCAGCCAAGAGGGCGGAGAGACCCAGTACTTC. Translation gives CASSQEGGETQYF.